The rows below give T cell receptor beta chains drawn from one sample of a study of regulatory T cells in long-lasting Graves disease. TCRdb passed the multiplex PCR reads through MiXCR, listing each CDR3 protein once. Among 550,000 or so distinct CDR3 sequences listed, 12% were seen once. The data also belong to a second study, concerning T cells in Graves' hyperthyroidism and ophthalmopathy.

The sequences come from peripheral blood mononuclear cells (PBMCs), collected at new diagnosis, from a patient treated with antithyroid drugs. All receptors derive from a woman younger than 45 with Graves disease. The CDR3 runs from the conserved cysteine through the conserved F or W. A D gene is named only where the DNA matches it firmly. For some rows the clone size is stated as once, few or many, or as a class when expanded; others skip it.

TRBJ1-5 | few | TRBV20-1 | NA | CSAIRELNQPQHF | TGCAGTGCCATCCGGGAGCTCAATCAGCCCCAGCATTTT
TRBJ1-3 | many | TRBV5-1 | NA | CASEPGNTIYF | TGCGCCAGCGAGCCCGGAAACACCATATATTTT
TRBJ1-3 | few | TRBV9 | TRBD1 | CASSVVGQAGSGNTIYF | TGTGCCAGCAGCGTAGTGGGACAGGCAGGCTCTGGAAACACCATATATTTT
TRBJ1-1 | many | TRBV15 | TRBD1 | CATSRRTGQNTEAFF | TGTGCCACCAGCAGAAGGACAGGGCAAAACACTGAAGCTTTCTTT
TRBJ2-7 | many | TRBV28 | TRBD2 | CASSFRLAGVYEQYF | TGTGCCAGCAGTTTTAGGCTAGCGGGAGTTTACGAGCAGTACTTC
TRBJ1-3 | NA | TRBV5-4 | NA | CASSLGGADGTIYF | TGTGCCAGCAGCTTGGGTGGGGCGGATGGCACCATATATTTT
TRBJ1-3 | NA | TRBV15 | NA | CATSRERGARGNTIYF | TGTGCCACCAGCAGAGAGCGGGGGGCGCGAGGAAACACCATATATTTT
TRBJ1-5 | many | TRBV12-3/TRBV12-4 | TRBD1 | CASSAGQGRYSNQPQHF | TGTGCCAGCAGTGCGGGACAGGGACGGTATAGCAATCAGCCCCAGCATTTT
TRBJ2-7 | many | TRBV9 | TRBD2 | CASSEGLGSYEQYF | TGTGCCAGCAGCGAGGGACTAGGGTCCTACGAGCAGTACTTC
TRBJ1-1 | few | TRBV4-3 | NA | CASSQEIIKGYTEAFF | TGCGCCAGCAGCCAAGAGATAATAAAGGGGTACACTGAAGCTTTCTTT
TRBJ2-1 | NA | TRBV24-1 | NA | CATRRDNEQFF | TGTGCCACCCGTAGGGACAATGAGCAGTTCTTC
TRBJ2-7 | NA | TRBV9 | NA | CASSYWDSGDEQYF | TGTGCCAGCAGCTATTGGGACTCCGGGGACGAGCAGTACTTC
TRBJ2-1 | many | TRBV3-1 | TRBD2 | CASSLGLAGVDEQFF | TGTGCCAGCAGCCTAGGACTAGCGGGGGTCGATGAGCAGTTCTTC
TRBJ2-3 | many | TRBV20-1 | NA | CSASFGRHTDTQYF | TGCAGTGCTAGTTTCGGGCGTCACACAGATACGCAGTATTTT
TRBJ2-5 | many | TRBV11-2 | TRBD1 | CASSSGLTGKETQYF | TGTGCCAGCAGCTCGGGGTTGACAGGGAAAGAGACCCAGTACTTC
TRBJ2-2 | many | TRBV15 | NA | CATSRASANTGELFF | TGTGCCACCAGCAGAGCTAGCGCGAACACCGGGGAGCTGTTTTTT
TRBJ2-5 | many | TRBV7-8 | TRBD2 | CASSFPRTRTRRETQYF | TGTGCCAGCAGCTTCCCGAGGACTAGAACCAGGCGGGAGACCCAGTACTTC
TRBJ2-7 | many | TRBV27 | NA | CASRPAQDTSVVEQYF | TGTGCCAGCAGGCCGGCGCAGGACACCTCGGTGGTGGAGCAGTACTTC
TRBJ2-7 | few | TRBV12-3/TRBV12-4 | TRBD1 | CASSLTGTGRYEQYF | TGTGCCAGCAGTTTGACGGGGACAGGGAGGTACGAGCAGTACTTC
TRBJ2-1 | many | TRBV11-2 | TRBD2 | CASTLDGGAYNEQFF | TGTGCCAGCACCCTAGACGGGGGGGCCTACAATGAGCAGTTCTTC
TRBJ2-7 | many | TRBV6-1 | TRBD2 | CASSEYSGTYEQYF | TGTGCCAGCTCGGAATACAGCGGGACCTACGAGCAGTACTTC
TRBJ2-7 | many | TRBV7-9 | NA | CASSLALGQQYF | TGTGCCAGCAGCTTAGCCCTCGGACAGCAGTACTTC
TRBJ2-7 | many | TRBV9 | TRBD2 | CASSPSGTSVYEQYF | TGTGCCAGCAGCCCCTCCGGGACTAGTGTCTACGAGCAGTACTTC
TRBJ1-5 | few | TRBV20-1 | NA | CSARARRAMGNQPQHF | TGCAGTGCTAGGGCCAGGAGGGCGATGGGGAATCAGCCCCAGCATTTT
TRBJ2-7 | many | TRBV2 | TRBD1 | CASRLDRGLTF | TGTGCCAGCAGACTAGACAGGGGCCTCACCTTC
TRBJ1-1 | many | TRBV11-2 | NA | CASSLGLRSMNTEAFF | TGTGCCAGCAGCTTAGGGCTCAGGTCGATGAACACTGAAGCTTTCTTT
TRBJ1-2 | NA | TRBV29-1 | NA | CSVEAGMDYGYTF | TGCAGCGTTGAAGCAGGGATGGACTATGGCTACACCTTC
TRBJ2-1 | NA | TRBV20-1 | NA | CSARNRDGSSYNEQFF | TGCAGTGCTAGAAATCGGGACGGGAGCTCCTACAATGAGCAGTTCTTC
TRBJ2-7 | many | TRBV27 | NA | CASQTKGTTYEQYF | TGTGCCAGCCAAACCAAGGGAACCACCTACGAGCAGTACTTC
TRBJ1-1 | NA | TRBV27 | TRBD1 | CASSLWPPRTGVPEAFF | TGTGCCAGCAGTTTATGGCCCCCTAGGACAGGGGTCCCTGAAGCTTTCTTT
TRBJ2-3 | NA | TRBV12-3/TRBV12-4 | TRBD1 | CASTDRGQGAYTQYF | TGTGCCAGCACGGATCGGGGACAGGGAGCTTATACGCAGTATTTT
TRBJ2-2 | NA | TRBV18 | TRBD2 | CASSPTGLAGNTGELFF | TGTGCCAGCTCACCAACCGGACTAGCGGGGAACACCGGGGAGCTGTTTTTT
TRBJ2-3 | many | TRBV6-1 | TRBD1 | CASSGTGGTDTQYF | TGTGCCAGCAGCGGAACAGGGGGAACAGATACGCAGTATTTT
TRBJ2-4 | many | TRBV7-9 | NA | CASSSTVATAKNIQYF | TGTGCCAGCAGCTCGACAGTGGCGACGGCCAAAAACATTCAGTACTTC
TRBJ1-1 | many | TRBV30 | TRBD1 | CAWDRDRNTEAFF | TGTGCCTGGGACCGGGACAGGAACACTGAAGCTTTCTTT
TRBJ2-2 | many | TRBV19 | TRBD1 | CASRSPDRGETGELFF | TGTGCCAGTAGATCGCCGGACAGGGGGGAGACCGGGGAGCTGTTTTTT
TRBJ2-1 | many | TRBV15 | NA | CATSSGRGGPYNEQFF | TGTGCCACCAGCAGTGGAAGGGGAGGTCCCTACAATGAGCAGTTCTTC
TRBJ2-2 | few | TRBV9 | TRBD1 | CASSTRTGPNTGELFF | TGTGCCAGCAGCACCCGGACAGGGCCGAACACCGGGGAGCTGTTTTTT
TRBJ2-7 | many | TRBV5-1 | NA | CASSLTGTLSYEQYF | TGCGCCAGCAGCTTGACCGGGACTCTCTCCTACGAGCAGTACTTC
TRBJ1-5 | few | TRBV10-3 | NA | CASFLWENQPQHF | TGTGCCTCCTTCTTGTGGGAAAATCAGCCCCAGCATTTT
TRBJ1-4 | few | TRBV9 | NA | CASSVAGSTNEKLFF | TGTGCCAGCAGCGTAGCGGGTTCAACTAATGAAAAACTGTTTTTT
TRBJ2-1 | many | TRBV24-1 | TRBD2 | CATSGLAGELEQFF | TGTGCCACCAGTGGGCTAGCGGGAGAACTTGAGCAGTTCTTC
TRBJ1-2 | few | TRBV5-6 | NA | CASSLGVRAFYGYTF | TGTGCCAGCAGCTTGGGAGTAAGGGCGTTCTATGGCTACACCTTC
TRBJ2-7 | many | TRBV28 | NA | CASSTPAMGRTTTYEQYF | TGTGCCAGCAGTACGCCTGCTATGGGACGGACCACCACCTACGAGCAGTACTTC
TRBJ2-1 | many | TRBV13 | NA | CASSLSRAVYNEQFF | TGTGCCAGCAGCTTAAGCAGGGCGGTCTACAATGAGCAGTTCTTC
TRBJ1-5 | medium-sized | TRBV27 | NA | CATVQRGYSNQPQHF | TGTGCCACCGTCCAGAGGGGATATAGCAATCAGCCCCAGCATTTT
TRBJ2-7 | many | TRBV29-1 | TRBD1 | CSVTRDSSYEQYF | TGCAGCGTTACCCGGGACAGCTCCTACGAGCAGTACTTC
TRBJ1-5 | many | TRBV28 | TRBD1 | CASSTGGSEWQPQHF | TGTGCCAGCAGCACAGGGGGCTCTGAATGGCAGCCCCAGCATTTT
TRBJ2-7 | many | TRBV29-1 | NA | CSVDRLGEQYF | TGCAGCGTAGACAGGCTAGGCGAGCAGTACTTC
TRBJ2-7 | many | TRBV29-1 | NA | CSVVGAPGTGNYEQYF | TGCAGCGTTGTTGGGGCCCCCGGTACAGGGAACTACGAGCAGTACTTC
TRBJ1-2 | many | TRBV7-9 | TRBD1 | CASRPTGGDYGYTF | TGTGCCAGCAGACCTACAGGGGGAGACTATGGCTACACCTTC
TRBJ1-6 | NA | TRBV12-3/TRBV12-4 | NA | CASGRRSGTINSPLHF | TGTGCCAGCGGACGTAGGTCCGGGACAATCAATTCGCCCCTCCACTTT
TRBJ2-1 | many | TRBV11-2 | TRBD1 | CASSTTEPGQGTYNEQFF | TGTGCCAGCAGCACCACTGAGCCGGGACAGGGGACCTACAATGAGCAGTTCTTC
TRBJ1-4 | NA | TRBV12-3/TRBV12-4 | NA | CASSLLAEKLFF | TGTGCCAGCAGTTTATTGGCCGAAAAACTGTTTTTT
TRBJ2-1 | NA | TRBV18 | TRBD2 | CASSRTVGLAGGREQFF | TGTGCCAGCTCACGGACAGTAGGACTAGCGGGAGGCAGAGAGCAGTTCTTC
TRBJ2-7 | many | TRBV9 | TRBD2 | CASSVGLASSYEQYF | TGTGCCAGCAGCGTAGGACTAGCGAGCTCCTACGAGCAGTACTTC
TRBJ2-1 | NA | TRBV7-9 | NA | CASSPPLRVEGVQFF | TGTGCCAGCAGCCCACCCCTGCGGGTTGAGGGGGTGCAGTTCTTC
TRBJ2-7 | many | TRBV3-1 | NA | CASSQDRYEQYF | TGTGCCAGCAGCCAAGACCGCTACGAGCAGTACTTC
TRBJ2-3 | NA | TRBV28 | NA | CASSLIPDLTDTQYF | TGTGCCAGCAGTTTAATTCCAGACCTCACAGATACGCAGTATTTT